The subject of this entry is one T cell receptor beta chain. The record originates from a study of blood T cell repertoires in COVID-19. About the study: Material from acute and convalescent COVID-19 was sourced from the United States, Italy and Spain. From T cells, B-cell-depleted T cells, or PBMCs came the material, which was cDNA or gDNA.

Enrolled during active infection, Seattle patients were then followed longitudinally. The repertoire was sequenced with immunoSEQ multiplex PCR; TCRdb's copy has only in-frame clones and lacks some. The sample carries approximately 200,000 clones, 84% recorded once. Germline CDR1 reads MDHEN; CDR2 reads SYDVKM. V shed 2 bases, J shed 0 bases, and the junction held 6 bases outside the gene matches. This CDR3 spans 16 amino acids. V is TRBV28 and J is TRBJ1-2; 7 positions match TRBD1. This clonotype was obtained from an elderly woman with COVID-19, enrolled during active disease. The sequenced sample was peripheral blood. The CDR3 DNA reads TGTGCCAGCAGTTTAAGTAACAGGGGAGCTAACTATGGCTACACCTTC. Amino acids: CASSLSNRGANYGYTF.